These T cell receptor beta chains were read from a single sample in a study of shared clonotypes between healthy human individuals. Profiling relied on immunoSEQ multiplex PCR, and the TCRdb table lists in-frame clones only, not all of them. The sample has about 330,000 clones; about nine tenths are singletons. Sequencing used memory CD8+ T cells sorted from blood. All receptors come from a man between 18 and 35 years old in good health. CDR3s include the opening cysteine and the closing phenylalanine or tryptophan. D genes are given only for firm matches. Size values are once, few and many counts, or a class for expanded clones, and some rows have none.

v_gene: TRBV29-1
d_gene: .
j_gene: TRBJ2-1
abundance: .
CDR3aa: CSVEGLSYNEQFF
CDR3nt: TGCAGCGTTGAGGGGTTGTCCTACAATGAGCAGTTCTTC

v_gene: TRBV4-1
d_gene: TRBD2
j_gene: TRBJ2-1
abundance: .
CDR3aa: CASNPGLGAEQFF
CDR3nt: TGCGCCAGCAACCCGGGACTAGGGGCTGAGCAGTTCTTC

v_gene: TRBV6-1
d_gene: TRBD1
j_gene: TRBJ1-2
abundance: .
CDR3aa: CASSERDRDHGYTF
CDR3nt: TGTGCCAGCAGTGAACGGGACAGGGATCATGGCTACACCTTC

v_gene: TRBV5-1
d_gene: .
j_gene: TRBJ1-6
abundance: .
CDR3aa: CASSTYRAYNSPLHF
CDR3nt: TGCGCCAGCAGCACCTACAGGGCGTATAATTCACCCCTCCACTTT

v_gene: TRBV11-2
d_gene: TRBD2
j_gene: TRBJ2-1
abundance: .
CDR3aa: CASSLQGLAEYNEQFF
CDR3nt: TGTGCCAGCAGCTTACAAGGACTAGCGGAGTACAATGAGCAGTTCTTC

v_gene: TRBV7-9
d_gene: .
j_gene: TRBJ2-2
abundance: few
CDR3aa: CASSPEKSWNTGELFF
CDR3nt: TGTGCCAGCAGCCCCGAGAAGTCTTGGAACACCGGGGAGCTGTTTTTT

v_gene: TRBV14
d_gene: TRBD1
j_gene: TRBJ1-1
abundance: once
CDR3aa: CASSVRQGTEAFF
CDR3nt: TGTGCCAGCAGCGTACGACAGGGCACTGAAGCTTTCTTT

v_gene: TRBV4-1
d_gene: .
j_gene: TRBJ2-1
abundance: .
CDR3aa: CASSQELPYYNEQFF
CDR3nt: TGCGCCAGCAGCCAAGAACTACCGTACTACAATGAGCAGTTCTTC

v_gene: TRBV7-9
d_gene: .
j_gene: TRBJ1-3
abundance: once
CDR3aa: CASSLVVFSGNTIYF
CDR3nt: TGTGCCAGCAGCTTAGTCGTCTTCTCTGGAAACACCATATATTTT

v_gene: TRBV4-1
d_gene: TRBD2
j_gene: TRBJ2-3
abundance: .
CDR3aa: CASSQGLLAGVADTQYF
CDR3nt: TGCGCCAGCAGCCAAGGATTACTAGCGGGAGTGGCAGATACGCAGTATTTT

v_gene: TRBV4-1
d_gene: .
j_gene: TRBJ2-5
abundance: .
CDR3aa: CASSQERVGFETQYF
CDR3nt: TGCGCCAGCAGCCAAGAGAGGGTGGGATTTGAGACCCAGTACTTC

v_gene: TRBV2
d_gene: .
j_gene: TRBJ2-7
abundance: .
CDR3aa: CASSDTSSYEQYF
CDR3nt: TGTGCCAGCAGCGACACGAGCTCCTACGAGCAGTACTTC

v_gene: TRBV11-3
d_gene: .
j_gene: TRBJ2-1
abundance: .
CDR3aa: CASSLVDSSYNEQFF
CDR3nt: TGTGCCAGCAGCTTAGTAGATAGCTCCTACAATGAGCAGTTCTTC

v_gene: TRBV4-1
d_gene: .
j_gene: TRBJ2-5
abundance: .
CDR3aa: CASSQERQGGETQYF
CDR3nt: TGCGCCAGCAGCCAAGAGAGGCAGGGAGGAGAGACCCAGTACTTC

v_gene: TRBV7-9
d_gene: .
j_gene: TRBJ2-7
abundance: once
CDR3aa: CAVRDQTYEQYF
CDR3nt: TGTGCCGTCCGGGACCAGACTTACGAGCAGTACTTC

v_gene: TRBV27
d_gene: .
j_gene: TRBJ2-1
abundance: .
CDR3aa: CASSLSLPTNEQFF
CDR3nt: TGTGCCAGCAGTTTATCCCTCCCCACCAATGAGCAGTTCTTC

v_gene: TRBV7-3
d_gene: .
j_gene: TRBJ2-5
abundance: once
CDR3aa: CASSSRTDAGQETQYF
CDR3nt: TGTGCCAGCAGCTCCAGGACTGACGCGGGGCAAGAGACCCAGTACTTC

v_gene: TRBV27
d_gene: .
j_gene: TRBJ2-3
abundance: .
CDR3aa: CASSTATDTQYF
CDR3nt: TGTGCCAGCAGCACAGCCACAGATACGCAGTATTTT

v_gene: TRBV7-9
d_gene: .
j_gene: TRBJ2-2
abundance: .
CDR3aa: CASSRRDKGAGELFF
CDR3nt: TGTGCCAGCAGCCGCAGGGACAAGGGGGCCGGGGAGCTGTTTTTT

v_gene: TRBV5-1
d_gene: .
j_gene: TRBJ2-5
abundance: .
CDR3aa: CASSLVRKGTQYF
CDR3nt: TGCGCCAGCAGCTTGGTCAGGAAAGGGACCCAGTACTTC

v_gene: TRBV7-9
d_gene: TRBD1
j_gene: TRBJ2-7
abundance: .
CDR3aa: CASSFRQGPSYEQYF
CDR3nt: TGTGCCAGCAGCTTCCGACAGGGCCCATCCTACGAGCAGTACTTC

v_gene: TRBV5-1
d_gene: TRBD1
j_gene: TRBJ2-7
abundance: .
CDR3aa: CASSLPGQGDYEQYF
CDR3nt: TGCGCCAGCAGTTTACCGGGGCAGGGGGACTACGAGCAGTACTTC